This T cell receptor (beta chain) was documented in a study of blood T cell repertoires in COVID-19 (TCRdb year 2020). With respect to the entire study: Samples from collaborators originated in the United States, Italy and Spain and spanned both the acute and convalescent phases of COVID-19. Subjects who had been exposed to COVID-19, were actively infected with it, or had recovered from it provided the deeply sampled blood TCRbeta repertoires that made up the dataset. The prospective study material was composed of cDNA or gDNA derived from T cells, B-cell-depleted T cells, or PBMCs. Where available, HLA class I and class II types were taken from metadata supplied by the sample provider and were not determined by assay-based typing. The repertoires were released in a freely available public database intended as a resource for research on the immune response to SARS-CoV-2. Sample metadata almost always included a de-identified subject ID, COVID-19 status, age in years and sex. The samples were drawn from two sources: the first 160 participants of the ongoing ImmuneRACE study, and 950 to 1,500 subjects contributed by 6 global collaborators.

TCRbeta CDR3 regions were amplified from genomic DNA using the immunoSEQ Assay, a bias-controlled multiplex PCR. In the original analysis: Nucleated cell counts per sample were estimated from amplification of reference gene primers within the assay. To quantify the absolute abundance of each unique TCRbeta CDR3 rearrangement, sequence reads were collapsed and filtered. For each sample, productive Simpson clonality was calculated as the square root of Simpson's diversity index over productive rearrangements. Here the immuneACCESS table is served through TCRdb, limited to in-frame sequences with V and J called. Missing clones are a known gap in these copies; in checked studies unresolved V genes cover under half, and the rest lacks a known reason. V and J calls and clone size are given by that table; D and trimming were obtained from the DNA. This sample comprises approximately 200,000 clones, about 81% of them detected only once. The ten largest account for approximately 9.2% of the sample.

The junction shows trimming of 3 bases on V and 10 bases on J, plus 12 bases between the germline ends. Based on the germline V gene (reference sequence), the CDR1 and CDR2 sequences are LGHDT and YNNKEL. The CDR3 covers 12 residues, taking in both the cysteine and the phenylalanine. The DNA shown is the 36-base CDR3, in frame from base 1. The study at large found these results: The quantity of clinical and demographic metadata differed by source and by participant and was supplied without curation.

This clone was detected only once. The clone's antigen remains unknown. No much larger clone exists at a distance of one base, and base qualities are not known. Participants in the prospective study were aged roughly 18 to 90 years, lived in some 24 United States geographic areas, and enrolled through a virtual design. In the prospective study, cohorts were assigned on the basis of participant-reported clinical history obtained from a screening survey and a study questionnaire. Recovered participants in ImmuneRACE Cohort 3 were defined by two consecutive negative NP/OP PCR tests, clearance by a healthcare professional, or resolution of symptoms. Mobile phlebotomists in the prospective study collected whole blood, serum and a nasopharyngeal or oropharyngeal swab from every participant. Over an approximately 2-month period, participants in the prospective study had the option of providing additional blood draws and questionnaires. Blood samples from the prospective study were shipped frozen or at room temperature prior to DNA extraction.

The sequence is built from TRBV3-1 (or the pseudogene TRBV3-2) and TRBJ1-2, with the D gene too uncertain to name. This receptor was identified in a man in his forties or fifties who had recovered from COVID-19. Sequenced material: PBMCs or T cells enriched from blood (not recorded which). The nucleotides are TGTGCCAGCAGCCAGGGATTCGGGGTCTACACCTTC. This gives the protein CASSQGFGVYTF.